This note documents a single T cell receptor (beta chain) sequence. V lost 4 bases to trimming and J lost 10 bases, with 23 bases between them. The germline V gene has CDR1 SGHTA and CDR2 FQGTGA. The CDR3 runs to 16 residues. The sample comes from a study of Ad26.COV2.S vaccination and SARS-CoV-2 variants. The overall study: Dosing was one shot or two shots 56 days apart.

The assay was immunoSEQ multiplex PCR, and TCRdb's table has in-frame clones only and misses some. The sample records under 600,000 clones, around 89% being singletons. Treatment defined: approximately 18 received Ad26.COV2.S at low or high dose, single or two shots; 5 received placebo; per-sample allocation not given. Sampling took place 63 days after the first vaccine or placebo injection. V usage is TRBV7-3 and J usage is TRBJ2-1; D is uncertain. Material: peripheral blood, obtained in a trial of Ad26.COV2.S vaccine versus placebo. The source is a person between 18 and 60 years old who received the Ad26.COV2.S COVID-19 vaccine or a placebo. As DNA, the CDR3 is TGTGCCAGCAGCTCTGTGCTGGGCGTGACAATGAGCGAGCAGTTCTTC. Amino acids: CASSSVLGVTMSEQFF.